The clone carrying this T cell receptor (beta chain) was detected once. This sample is part of a study of blood T cell repertoires in COVID-19. The method was immunoSEQ multiplex PCR; TCRdb's version includes in-frame clones alone and lacks a portion of them. The sample lists 90,000 to 150,000 clones; approximately 92% were seen once. The CDR3 extends over 19 amino acids. Germline values: CDR1 ENHRY, CDR2 SYGVKD. Unmatched junction bases numbered 17, after V lost 4 bases and J lost 6 bases. The chain combines TRBV10-3 with TRBJ2-7, with 14 nucleotides matching TRBD2. The TCR comes from a man in his 70s with active or convalescent COVID-19. The specimen was peripheral blood. Here the CDR3 DNA reads TGTGCCATCAGTGGGACGAAGGGACTAGCGGGAGACGGAGGGGGCGAGCAGTACTTC. Translated, it gives CAISGTKGLAGDGGGEQYF.